This TCR beta chain stems from a study of CXCR3-negative and CXCR3-positive naive CD8 T cells. Study at large: Some 150 million TRB reads were obtained in total, which works out to about 1.5 +/- 0.3 million per library.

The study's findings and limits: More hydrophobic TRB CDR3s occurred in CXCR3-positive than in CXCR3-negative naive cells.

This clonotype counts as medium-sized by frequency. Its antigen is currently unknown. The CDR3 is 15 residues long. Germline CDR1 SGHTA, CDR2 FQGNSA. The method, 5' RACE with UMI labels, was used to prepare the TRB cDNA libraries. With the 5' RACE reads reprocessed, TCRdb shows one record per CDR3 protein and no DNA. Its table records approximately 5,900 distinct CDR3 sequences. A CD45RO-CCR7+CD27+CD95- profile was what naive CD8+ T cells displayed. The origin of this receptor is a human donor in good health. Some clones in this sample may be carry-over from other donors' samples. The chain couples TRBV7-2 to TRBJ1-1; the TCRdb D gene call, TRBD1, has no DNA to confirm it. Sample: naive CXCR3+ CD8+ T cells from blood. Described subset: CD45RO-CCR7+CD27+CD95- naive CD8+ T cells expressing CXCR3 (TNR3+). The CDR3 sequence: CASSLRGQQNTEAFF.